The rows below give T cell receptor beta chains drawn from one sample of a study of blood T cell repertoires in COVID-19. Clones were read by immunoSEQ multiplex PCR, and TCRdb kept only the in-frame ones, dropping some. The sample includes about 200,000 clones, around 94% of them seen just once. Input material: peripheral blood. The source is a young man with COVID-19, enrolled during active disease. The CDR3 runs from the conserved cysteine through the conserved F or W. D genes are given only for firm matches. Clone size is not always given. Where it is, it says once, few, many or a class for expanded clones.

d_call cdr3_length j_call clone_size v_call cdr3_nt cdr3_aa
TRBD2 18 TRBJ2-3 - TRBV7-9 TGTGCCAGCAGCTTACCGCCTAGGACTAGCGGGAGCACAGATACGCAGTATTTT CASSLPPRTSGSTDTQYF
TRBD1 16 TRBJ1-6 few TRBV6-1 TGTGCCAGCAGTGAAGCGCCGGGACAGGGAAGTTCACCCCTCCACTTT CASSEAPGQGSSPLHF
TRBD1 16 TRBJ2-7 once TRBV4-2 TGTGCCAGCAGCCAAGAGGGGGGGACAGGGGGCTACGAGCAGTACTTC CASSQEGGTGGYEQYF
- 13 TRBJ1-2 - TRBV21-1 TGTGCCCGCAGGGGGCCCATTAACTATGGCTACACCTTC CARRGPINYGYTF
- 15 TRBJ2-2 - TRBV14 TGTGCCAGCAGCCATTACGGGGGTTTTACCGGGGAGCTGTTTTTT CASSHYGGFTGELFF
- 12 TRBJ1-6 - TRBV30 TGTGCCTGGAGTGTACTTAGTTCACCCCTCCACTTT CAWSVLSSPLHF
TRBD2 17 TRBJ2-2 once TRBV11-2 TGTGCCAGCAGGACCCCAAAGCGGGGGGACCCCACCGGGGAGCTGTTTTTT CASRTPKRGDPTGELFF
TRBD1 14 TRBJ2-5 - TRBV7-9 TGTGCCAGCAGCTCGGACAGGGGGCGAGAGACCCAGTACTTC CASSSDRGRETQYF
- 15 TRBJ1-5 - TRBV4-1 TGCGCCAGCAGCCAAGTTACCGGGATAAGGGAGCCCCAGCATTTT CASSQVTGIREPQHF
- 13 TRBJ2-7 - TRBV2 TGTGCCAGCAGTGAAGGCAGGCCCAACGAGCAGTACTTC CASSEGRPNEQYF
- 14 TRBJ1-2 - TRBV7-6 TGTGCCAGCAGCCCCAGGGGCAACGAATATGGCTACACCTTC CASSPRGNEYGYTF
TRBD2 16 TRBJ2-2 - TRBV9 TGTGCCAGCAGCGTTTTTAGCGGGCGAGACACCGGGGAGCTGTTTTTT CASSVFSGRDTGELFF
- 15 TRBJ1-3 - TRBV9 TGTGCCAGCAGCGTAGCGGAGGGACCTGGAAACACCATATATTTT CASSVAEGPGNTIYF
TRBD1 15 TRBJ1-1 - TRBV5-4 TGTGCCAGCAGTAGACTAGGGGGCGCTCCCACTGAAGCTTTCTTT CASSRLGGAPTEAFF